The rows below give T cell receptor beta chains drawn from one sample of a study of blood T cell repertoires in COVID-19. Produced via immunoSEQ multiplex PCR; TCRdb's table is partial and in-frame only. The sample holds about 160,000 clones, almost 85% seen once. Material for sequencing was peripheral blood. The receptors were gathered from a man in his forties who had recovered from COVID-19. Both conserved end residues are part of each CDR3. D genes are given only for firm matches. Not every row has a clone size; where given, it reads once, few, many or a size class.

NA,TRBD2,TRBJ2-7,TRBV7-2,CASSSRSGGIYEQYF,TGTGCCAGCAGCTCAAGGAGCGGGGGCATATACGAGCAGTACTTC
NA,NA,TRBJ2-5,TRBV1,CTSSQTSGRAGETQYF,TGCACCAGCAGCCAGACTAGCGGGAGGGCCGGTGAGACCCAGTACTTC
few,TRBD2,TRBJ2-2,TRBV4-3,CASSQEFPSGSSGELFF,TGCGCCAGCAGCCAAGAGTTTCCTAGCGGGAGTTCCGGGGAGCTGTTTTTT
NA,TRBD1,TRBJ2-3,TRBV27,CASKDRVVAKRTDTQYF,TGTGCCAGCAAGGACAGGGTGGTGGCTAAACGCACAGATACGCAGTATTTT
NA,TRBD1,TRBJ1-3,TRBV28,CASSMYRGPSGNTIYF,TGTGCCAGCAGTATGTACAGGGGGCCCTCTGGAAACACCATATATTTT
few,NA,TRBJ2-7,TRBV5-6,CASSLDGAYEQYF,TGTGCCAGCAGCTTGGACGGAGCCTACGAGCAGTACTTC
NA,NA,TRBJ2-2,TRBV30,CAWTEGNTGELFF,TGTGCCTGGACGGAGGGGAACACCGGGGAGCTGTTTTTT
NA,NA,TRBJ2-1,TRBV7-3,CASSLTGTPYNEQFF,TGTGCCAGCAGCTTAACCGGGACACCCTACAATGAGCAGTTCTTC
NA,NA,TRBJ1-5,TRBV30,CAWRKKGDNQPQHF,TGTGCCTGGAGAAAGAAAGGGGATAATCAGCCCCAGCATTTT
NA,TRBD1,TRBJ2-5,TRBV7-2,CASTPGRGQRQETQYF,TGTGCCAGCACCCCGGGCCGGGGACAGCGCCAAGAGACCCAGTACTTC
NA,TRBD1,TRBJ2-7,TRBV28,CASNTGGYEQYF,TGTGCCAGCAATACAGGGGGCTACGAGCAGTACTTC
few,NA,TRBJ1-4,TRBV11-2,CASSSYVSGSLFF,TGTGCCAGCAGCTCCTATGTTTCGGGTTCTCTGTTTTTT
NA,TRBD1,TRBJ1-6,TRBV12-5,CASGLVGTGLSPLHF,TGTGCTAGTGGTTTGGTCGGGACAGGGCTCTCACCCCTCCACTTT
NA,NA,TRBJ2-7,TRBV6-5,CASRPGHLTYEQYF,TGTGCCAGCAGACCGGGACACCTTACCTACGAGCAGTACTTC
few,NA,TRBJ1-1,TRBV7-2,CASSLTGGVTEAFF,TGTGCCAGCAGCTTAACCGGAGGGGTAACTGAAGCTTTCTTT
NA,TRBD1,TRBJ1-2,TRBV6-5,CASSSRTGVVYGYTF,TGTGCCAGCAGTTCCCGGACAGGGGTTGTCTATGGCTACACCTTC
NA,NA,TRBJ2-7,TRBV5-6,CASSLEVGAGYEQYF,TGTGCCAGCAGCTTGGAGGTTGGGGCGGGGTACGAGCAGTACTTC
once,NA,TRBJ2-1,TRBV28,CASRYRVTNNEQFF,TGTGCCAGCAGATACAGGGTGACCAACAATGAGCAGTTCTTC
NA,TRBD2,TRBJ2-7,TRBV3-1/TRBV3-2,CASSQGTSSYEQYF,TGTGCCAGCAGCCAAGGGACTAGCTCCTACGAGCAGTACTTC
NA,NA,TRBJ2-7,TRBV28,CASSLLSGTTREQYF,TGTGCCAGCAGTTTATTGTCGGGGACAACGAGAGAGCAGTACTTC
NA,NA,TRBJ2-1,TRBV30,CAWSGGGEQFF,TGTGCCTGGAGTGGGGGAGGTGAGCAGTTCTTC
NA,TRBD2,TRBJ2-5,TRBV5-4,CASSPGTSGQKTQYF,TGTGCCAGCAGCCCTGGGACTAGCGGGCAAAAGACCCAGTACTTC
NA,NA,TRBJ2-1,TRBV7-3,CASSLAGLNEQFF,TGTGCCAGCAGCTTAGCTGGCCTGAATGAGCAGTTCTTC
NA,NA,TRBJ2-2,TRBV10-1,CASSHTTGELFF,TGCGCCAGCAGTCACACCACCGGGGAGCTGTTTTTT
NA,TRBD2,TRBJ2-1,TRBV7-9,CASSSSGGPYNEQFF,TGTGCCAGCAGCTCTAGCGGGGGACCTTACAATGAGCAGTTCTTC
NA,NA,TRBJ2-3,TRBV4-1,CASSQGARTDTQYF,TGCGCCAGCAGCCAAGGGGCCAGGACAGATACGCAGTATTTT
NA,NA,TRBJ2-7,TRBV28,CASSPRWENEQYF,TGTGCCAGCAGTCCCCGATGGGAGAACGAGCAGTACTTC
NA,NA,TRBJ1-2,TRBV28,CASSLRVTDGYTF,TGTGCCAGCAGTTTACGGGTTACGGATGGCTACACCTTC
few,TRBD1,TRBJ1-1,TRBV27,CASSMSGTGGLWITEAFF,TGTGCCAGCAGTATGTCCGGGACAGGGGGCCTATGGATCACTGAAGCTTTCTTT
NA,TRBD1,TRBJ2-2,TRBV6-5,CASVRGQSFTGELFF,TGTGCCAGCGTAAGGGGACAGTCCTTCACCGGGGAGCTGTTTTTT
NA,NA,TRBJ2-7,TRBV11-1,CASSQGSGGSYEQYF,TGTGCCAGCAGCCAGGGGTCGGGGGGTTCGTACGAGCAGTACTTC
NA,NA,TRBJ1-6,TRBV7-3,CASSLEGSSPLHF,TGTGCCAGCAGCTTAGAGGGTTCTTCACCCCTCCACTTT
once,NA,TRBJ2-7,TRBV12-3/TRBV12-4,CASSTPGSYEQYF,TGTGCCAGCAGTACCCCCGGGAGCTACGAGCAGTACTTC
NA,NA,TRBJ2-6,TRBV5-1,CASNQDSGANVLTF,TGCGCCAGTAACCAGGACTCTGGGGCCAACGTCCTGACTTTC
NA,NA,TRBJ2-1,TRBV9,CASSPEGGGSYNEQFF,TGTGCCAGCAGCCCGGAAGGGGGGGGCTCCTACAATGAGCAGTTCTTC
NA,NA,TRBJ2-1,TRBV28,CASSLVPGLEQFF,TGTGCCAGCAGTTTAGTACCGGGACTTGAGCAGTTCTTC
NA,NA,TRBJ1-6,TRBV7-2,CASSSTGSPPLHF,TGTGCCAGCAGCTCAACGGGGAGTCCGCCCCTCCACTTT
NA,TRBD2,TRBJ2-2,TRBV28,CASSLPSGNTGELFF,TGTGCCAGCAGTTTGCCTAGCGGGAACACCGGGGAGCTGTTTTTT
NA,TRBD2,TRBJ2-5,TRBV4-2,CASSLRLAGEGETQYF,TGTGCCAGCAGCCTGCGACTAGCGGGAGAGGGGGAGACCCAGTACTTC
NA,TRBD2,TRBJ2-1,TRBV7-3,CASSRGTSGTYNEQFF,TGTGCCAGCAGCCGAGGGACTAGCGGTACCTACAATGAGCAGTTCTTC
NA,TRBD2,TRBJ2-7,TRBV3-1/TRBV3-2,CASSRGGYEQYF,TGTGCCAGCAGCCGGGGGGGCTACGAGCAGTACTTC
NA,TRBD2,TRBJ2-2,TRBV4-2,CASSQEMGPAGRTGELFF,TGTGCCAGCAGCCAAGAAATGGGACCTGCCGGGAGGACCGGGGAGCTGTTTTTT
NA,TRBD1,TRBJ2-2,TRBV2,CASKGQGLTGELFF,TGTGCCAGCAAGGGACAGGGTTTGACCGGGGAGCTGTTTTTT
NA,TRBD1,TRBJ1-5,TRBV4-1,CASSQRTGGWQPQHF,TGCGCCAGCAGCCAACGGACAGGGGGCTGGCAGCCCCAGCATTTT
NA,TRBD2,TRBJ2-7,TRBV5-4,CASSLSGVLADEQYF,TGTGCCAGCAGCTTGTCCGGGGTGCTAGCGGACGAGCAGTACTTC
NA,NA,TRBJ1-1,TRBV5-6,CASSFRGGNTEAFF,TGTGCCAGCAGCTTCAGAGGCGGGAACACTGAAGCTTTCTTT
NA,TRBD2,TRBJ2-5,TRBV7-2,CASSLTSGGTQETQYF,TGTGCCAGCAGCTTAACTAGCGGGGGGACCCAAGAGACCCAGTACTTC
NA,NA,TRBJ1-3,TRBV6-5,CASSSIRRGSGNTIYF,TGTGCCAGCAGTTCCATCAGAAGGGGCTCTGGAAACACCATATATTTT
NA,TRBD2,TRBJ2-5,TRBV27,CASSPNPSGAQETQYF,TGTGCCAGCAGTCCCAACCCTAGCGGGGCCCAAGAGACCCAGTACTTC
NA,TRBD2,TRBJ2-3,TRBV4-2,CASSQDLGGAKDTQYF,TGTGCCAGCAGCCAAGATCTCGGGGGGGCGAAAGATACGCAGTATTTT
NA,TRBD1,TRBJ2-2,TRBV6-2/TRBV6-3,CASSQDRVGTGELFF,TGTGCCAGCAGTCAGGACAGGGTGGGAACCGGGGAGCTGTTTTTT
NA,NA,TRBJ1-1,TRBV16,CASSPTDTEAFF,TGTGCCAGCAGCCCCACAGACACTGAAGCTTTCTTT
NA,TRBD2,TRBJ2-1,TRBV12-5,CASAKSLLAGGNNEQFF,TGTGCTAGTGCCAAATCACTACTAGCGGGGGGAAACAATGAGCAGTTCTTC
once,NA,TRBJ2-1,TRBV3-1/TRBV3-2,CASSQAASWGNEQFF,TGTGCCAGCAGCCAAGCGGCTAGCTGGGGCAATGAGCAGTTCTTC
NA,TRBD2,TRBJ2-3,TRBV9,CASSPRTSGSVDTQYF,TGTGCCAGCAGCCCACGGACTAGCGGGAGTGTAGATACGCAGTATTTT
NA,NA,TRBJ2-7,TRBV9,CASSVARGGGRQYF,TGTGCCAGCAGCGTAGCTCGAGGAGGAGGTAGGCAGTACTTC